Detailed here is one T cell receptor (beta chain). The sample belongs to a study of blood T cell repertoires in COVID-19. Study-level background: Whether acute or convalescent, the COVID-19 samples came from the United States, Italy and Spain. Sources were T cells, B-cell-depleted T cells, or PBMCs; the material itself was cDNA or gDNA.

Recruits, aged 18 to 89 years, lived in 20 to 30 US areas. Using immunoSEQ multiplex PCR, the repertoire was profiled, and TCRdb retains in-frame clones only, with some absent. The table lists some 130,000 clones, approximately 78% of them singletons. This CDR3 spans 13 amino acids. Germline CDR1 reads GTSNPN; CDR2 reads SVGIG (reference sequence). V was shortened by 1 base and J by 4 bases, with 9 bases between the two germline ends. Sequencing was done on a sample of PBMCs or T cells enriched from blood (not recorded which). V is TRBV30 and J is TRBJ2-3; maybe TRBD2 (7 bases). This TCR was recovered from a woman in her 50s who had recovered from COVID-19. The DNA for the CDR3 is TGTGCCTGGAGTGGAGGGGGGGCAGATACGCAGTATTTT. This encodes CAWSGGGADTQYF.